Shown below are 26 T cell receptor beta chains from a single sample sequenced in a study of T cell responses to AZD1222 COVID-19 vaccine (TCRdb year 2021). Libraries were prepared through the immunoSEQ multiplex PCR assay. TCRdb mirrors the immuneACCESS table, restricted to in-frame sequences. Some clones are absent from its copies; in checked studies, under half trace to an unresolved V gene, and the reason for the others is unknown. The sample yields 250,000 to 300,000 clones; approximately 94% were counted once. 0.55% of the sample belongs to the ten largest clones. According to the study, the label for this sample's time point signals: about 28 days (+/-7) after the second vaccine dose. The sample was peripheral blood, taken 28 days after the second AZD1222 dose. The receptors shown here come from an adult who received the AZD1222 COVID-19 vaccine.

The chain combines TRBV24-1 with TRBJ2-5, with D possibly matching TRBD2 (5 bases). This CDR3 is built from 12 residues. Germline V gene lookup returns CDR1 KGHDR and CDR2 SFDVKD. The V gene lost 1 base and the J gene lost 7 bases, with 6 bases spanning the gap. The CDR3 coding sequence is TGTGCCACCAGTGATTTTCGGGGGACCCAGTACTTC. This encodes CATSDFRGTQYF.

This chain joins TRBV6-5 and TRBJ1-1, with a possible D match to TRBD1 (6 bases). V lost 2 bases, J lost 8 bases, and 15 bases lay in between. The germline V gene has CDR1 MNHEY and CDR2 SVGAGI. The CDR3 totals 14 residues. Here the CDR3 reads CASSYRGGILEAFF. As DNA, the CDR3 is TGTGCCAGCAGTTACAGGGGGGGGATCCTAGAAGCTTTCTTT.

The chain is built from TRBV7-9 and TRBJ1-4; 7 positions agree with TRBD1. Germline loops: CDR1 SEHNR, CDR2 FQNEAQ (reference sequence). This CDR3 has 14 residues. Trimming removed 5 bases from V and 7 bases from J; junction bases left unmatched: 7. CDR3 DNA sequence: TGTGCCAGCAGCCCGACAGGGTCGGGTGAAAAACTGTTTTTT. Translating gives CASSPTGSGEKLFF.

This clone has just one count. The rearrangement joins TRBV7-9 to TRBJ2-7, with 12 nucleotides matching TRBD2. This CDR3 is built from 14 residues. J gave up 8 bases and V 1 base, and 3 bases lay outside the gene matches. Germline-derived CDR1 and CDR2 are SEHNR and FQNEAQ (reference sequence). The CDR3 bases are TGTGCCAGCAGCTTAGGGACTAGCGGGAACAAGCAGTACTTC. Its protein product is CASSLGTSGNKQYF. Supplemented by reference TRBV7-9 and TRBJ2-7, the full variable domain reads DTGVSQNPRHKITKRGQNVTFRCDPISEHNRLYWYRQTLGQGPEFLTYFQNEAQLEKSRLLSDRFSAERPKGSFSTLEIQRTEQGDSAMYLCASSLGTSGNKQYFGPGTRLTVT.

J is TRBJ1-2 and V is TRBV27, with no clear D. Trimming took off 4 bases at V and 6 bases at J, with 12 bases between the two ends. The CDR3 is made up of 13 amino acids. Looked up from germline, CDR1 is MNHEY and CDR2 is SMNVEV (reference sequence). The CDR3 loop reads CASSSPDGDGYTF. The CDR3 coding sequence is TGTGCCAGCAGTTCCCCTGACGGAGATGGCTACACCTTC.

The chain uses TRBV6-5 and TRBJ1-2; D gene uncertain. The CDR3 is 15 amino acids. V was cut by 6 bases and J by 0 bases, with 14 bases left in between. CDR1 MNHEY and CDR2 SVGAGI come from the germline V gene. CDR3 residues: CASSPRSAPNYGYTF. The CDR3 DNA reads as TGTGCCAGCAGCCCCAGAAGTGCCCCTAACTATGGCTACACCTTC.

The chain uses TRBV5-1 and TRBJ1-1; D may be TRBD1 (5 bases). V was clipped by 3 bases and J by 1 base, with 13 bases between them. CDR3 length: 15 residues. The germline V gene has CDR1 SGHRS and CDR2 YFSETQ. CDR3 nucleotides: TGCGCCAGCAGCTCAATGGACAAGGGGAACACTGAAGCTTTCTTT. The encoded protein is CASSSMDKGNTEAFF.

The chain employs TRBV18 and TRBJ2-1, with D possibly TRBD1 on 5 matching bases. V lost 2 bases to trimming and J lost 0 bases, with 11 bases between them. Germline CDR1 reads KGHSH; CDR2 reads LQKENI. The CDR3 length is 16 residues. Here the CDR3 DNA reads TGTGCCAGCTCACCAGGGGCTCTGAGCTCCTACAATGAGCAGTTCTTC. This codes for CASSPGALSSYNEQFF.

The V gene is TRBV28, the J gene TRBJ1-6; D might be TRBD1 (6 bases). Germline V gene lookup returns CDR1 MDHEN and CDR2 SYDVKM. This CDR3 comprises 14 residues. V was pared by 4 bases and J by 9 bases, with 13 bases between. The DNA for the CDR3 is TGTGCCAGCAGTTCAAGGGGGACTCGTTCACCCCTCCACTTT. It specifies CASSSRGTRSPLHF.

This chain links TRBV5-8 with TRBJ2-7; TRBD1 matches at 8 bases. The trim removed 3 bases at V and 7 bases at J, leaving 15 bases unmatched. The CDR3 sequence is 16 residues long. From germline, CDR1 is SGHTS and CDR2 YDEGEE. DNA for the CDR3: TGTGCCAGCAGCTCCTATGGGACAGGACGATCTGGGGAGCAGTACTTC. Translating it yields CASSSYGTGRSGEQYF.

The rearrangement joins TRBV20-1 to TRBJ2-3; 11 bases map to TRBD2. This CDR3 spans 13 amino acids. The germline V gene has CDR1 DFQATT and CDR2 SNEGSKA (reference sequence). V shed 3 bases and J 8 bases; nucleotides not matched to a gene: 4. This chain's CDR3 is CSASSGGATTQYF. The CDR3 DNA sequence: TGCAGTGCTAGTAGCGGGGGGGCGACTACGCAGTATTTT.

The chain couples TRBV7-2 to TRBJ2-2; a possible D gene is TRBD2 (6 bases). The ends were cut back, 10 bases at V and 2 bases at J, with 14 bases in the middle. The germline V gene has CDR1 SGHTA and CDR2 FQGNSA. CDR3 length: 14 residues. CDR3 DNA: TGTGCCACCCCGGTTAGCGGAAACACCGGGGAGCTGTTTTTT. This gives the protein CATPVSGNTGELFF. Based on the CDR3 plus reference TRBV7-2 and TRBJ2-2, the full variable domain is GAGVSQSPSNKVTEKGKDVELRCDPISGHTALYWYRQSLGQGLEFLIYFQGNSAPDKSGLPSDRFSAERTGGSVSTLTIQRTQQEDSAVYLCATPVSGNTGELFFGEGSRLTVL.

The gene calls are TRBV6-5 and TRBJ2-7; 8 nucleotides align to TRBD1. The CDR3 is 16 amino acids. Germline V gives CDR1 MNHEY, CDR2 SVGAGI. V lost 0 bases and J lost 3; bases outside the gene matches: 7. The CDR3 here is CASSYSPLGQGYEQYF. For the CDR3, the DNA is TGTGCCAGCAGTTACTCGCCCCTAGGACAGGGCTACGAGCAGTACTTC.

This sequence joins TRBV7-9 and TRBJ1-2; unclear D gene. Germline CDR1 SEHNR, CDR2 FQNEAQ (reference sequence). This CDR3 has 12 residues. The V end lost 5 bases, the J end lost 3 bases, and 7 bases lay between the germline ends. The CDR3 loop reads CASSPGHYGYTF. The CDR3 DNA reads as TGTGCCAGCAGCCCAGGCCACTATGGCTACACCTTC.

The chain carries TRBV28 and TRBJ1-2, with a tentative D call TRBD1 (6 bases). The CDR3 has 13 residues. The V gene lost 6 bases and the J gene lost 4 bases, with 12 bases spanning the gap. Germline loops: CDR1 MDHEN, CDR2 SYDVKM. The CDR3 nucleotides read TGTGCCAGCAGCCGTGAGGGGGTCTATGGCTACACCTTC. This translates into CASSREGVYGYTF.

The chain has TRBV7-3 and TRBJ1-3; 8 bases line up with TRBD1. Germline V gene lookup returns CDR1 SGHTA and CDR2 FQGTGA. The CDR3 totals 14 residues. Unmatched junction bases numbered 2, after V lost 5 bases and J lost 2 bases. The CDR3 region has the DNA TGTGCCAGCAGCCTGACAGGGGCTGGAAACACCATATATTTT. It yields the protein CASSLTGAGNTIYF.

The rearrangement joins TRBV10-2 to TRBJ1-3; D is undetermined. Trimming shortened V by 5 bases and J by 1 base, and 6 bases separated the two germline ends. Germline values: CDR1 WSHSY, CDR2 SAAADI. This CDR3 has 13 amino acids. The CDR3 nucleotides are TGCGCCAGCAGTTCCGTGTCTGGAAACACCATATATTTT. This codes for CASSSVSGNTIYF.

V is TRBV7-2 and J is TRBJ1-2; a weak D match, TRBD1 (5 bases). The CDR3 runs to 13 residues. The germline gives CDR1 SGHTA, CDR2 FQGNSA. The V end lost 5 bases, the J end lost 8 bases, and 15 bases lay between the germline ends. Written as DNA, the CDR3 is TGTGCCAGCAGCACGGGCTGGCAGGGAGGCTACACCTTC. This gives the protein CASSTGWQGGYTF.

This rearrangement joins TRBV7-9 to TRBJ1-4; D gene unclear. Germline assignment: CDR1 SEHNR and CDR2 FQNEAQ (reference sequence). The CDR3 is 15 amino acids. The V and J ends lost 5 bases and 7 bases respectively, with 17 bases between them. The CDR3 DNA follows: TGTGCCAGCAGCCTTGACCCTAATCGGGGTGAAAAACTGTTTTTT. It encodes CASSLDPNRGEKLFF. The whole variable domain, remainder taken from reference TRBV7-9 and TRBJ1-4, is DTGVSQNPRHKITKRGQNVTFRCDPISEHNRLYWYRQTLGQGPEFLTYFQNEAQLEKSRLLSDRFSAERPKGSFSTLEIQRTEQGDSAMYLCASSLDPNRGEKLFFGSGTQLSVL.

Written as DNA, the CDR3 is TGCGCCAGCAGCCAAGCCCCGGGGGTCGTTACGCAGCAGTACTTC. Protein product: CASSQAPGVVTQQYF. The rearrangement joins TRBV4-1 to TRBJ2-7; D might be TRBD2 (6 bases). Germline lookup yields CDR1 MGHRA and CDR2 YSYEKL. This CDR3 spans 15 amino acids. The V gene lost 1 base and the J gene lost 8 bases, with 18 bases spanning the gap.

The J gene is TRBJ1-2, the V gene TRBV10-3, with D tentatively TRBD1 (6 bases). Per germline, CDR1 ENHRY and CDR2 SYGVKD. This CDR3 comprises 16 residues. V was trimmed by 6 bases and J by 8 bases, leaving 25 bases between them. The CDR3 reads CAIRKGGAETKRGYTF. Here the CDR3 DNA reads TGTGCCATCAGGAAAGGGGGGGCAGAAACGAAACGGGGCTACACCTTC.

V and J are TRBV20-1 and TRBJ2-2; 13 bases are shared with TRBD2. Germline loops: CDR1 DFQATT, CDR2 SNEGSKA (reference sequence). Trimming at V came to 3 bases and at J to 5 bases, leaving 6 bases not matched to a gene. This CDR3 is built from 16 residues. The chain's CDR3 is CSASGLAGEGTGELFF. DNA of the CDR3: TGCAGTGCTAGTGGACTAGCGGGAGAAGGTACCGGGGAGCTGTTTTTT.

This sequence joins TRBV29-1 and TRBJ2-1, with D tentatively TRBD2 (6 bases). The V and J ends lost 4 bases and 3 bases respectively, with 10 bases between them. This CDR3 spans 13 amino acids. Germline V gives CDR1 SQVTM, CDR2 ANQGSEA. The CDR3 loop is CSVVRDLYNEQFF. The CDR3, as DNA: TGCAGCGTTGTGCGGGATCTCTACAATGAGCAGTTCTTC.

V usage is TRBV5-4 and J usage is TRBJ1-1; no firm D call. Germline CDR1 and CDR2: SGHNT and YYREEE (reference sequence). The V end lost 4 bases, the J end lost 6 bases, and 16 bases lay between the germline ends. The CDR3 runs to 14 residues. The CDR3: CASSHPTEKSEAFF. The CDR3 DNA reads TGTGCCAGCAGCCATCCAACAGAAAAATCTGAAGCTTTCTTT.

The CDR3 reads CASSLTGVDSPLHF. The CDR3 nucleotides are TGTGCCAGCAGCTTGACAGGGGTGGATTCACCCCTCCACTTT. The V and J genes are TRBV7-4 and TRBJ1-6, with 8 nucleotides matching TRBD1. J gave up 8 bases and V 3 bases, and 3 bases lay outside the gene matches. The CDR3 contains 14 residues. Germline V lookup: CDR1 SGHVT, CDR2 SQSDAQ.

J is TRBJ2-1 and V is TRBV10-3, with TRBD2 matching over 16 bases. This CDR3 has 19 residues. V lost 4 bases and J lost 9; bases outside the gene matches: 15. Germline loops: CDR1 ENHRY, CDR2 SYGVKD. This chain's CDR3 is CAISVPGTSGGAKSVEQFF. CDR3 nucleotide sequence: TGTGCCATCAGTGTACCCGGGACTAGCGGGGGGGCCAAGTCAGTTGAGCAGTTCTTC.